These 19 T cell receptor beta chains originate from one sample sequenced in a study of T-cell reconstitution after alpha-beta-depleted transplantation in children. Unique molecular identifiers were used to barcode this TCRbeta library. TCRdb fed the PCR reads into MiXCR, producing one record per CDR3 protein. There are 450,000 to 700,000 distinct CDR3 sequences in the sample; more than 20% occur only once, and under 45% lies in the top ten. Sequencing was performed on PBMCs, taken before TCRalphabeta/CD19-depleted stem cell transplant. These receptors all come from a boy under two years old with Wiskott-Aldrich syndrome, due to receive a stem cell transplant.

The CDR3 here is CASSYSEQPQHF. CDR3 coding DNA: TGTGCCAGCAGTTACTCGGAACAGCCCCAGCATTTT. The chain joins TRBV28 to TRBJ1-5; no definite D call. Germline V gene data show CDR1 as MDHEN and CDR2 as SYDVKM. This CDR3 contains 12 residues. Trimming stripped 4 bases from V and 7 bases from J, with 8 bases between.

This clonotype has more than one count but fewer than ten. The chain's CDR3 is CATSASSGTEQYF. The CDR3, as DNA: TGTGCCACCAGTGCTTCTAGCGGGACCGAGCAGTACTTC. The gene calls are TRBV24-1 and TRBJ2-7, with TRBD2 identical over 9 bases. V was pared by 5 bases and J by 6 bases, with 4 bases of the junction left unmatched. The CDR3 length is 13 residues. The germline gives CDR1 KGHDR, CDR2 SFDVKD.

This clonotype was counted only a few times. The rearrangement joins TRBV24-1 to TRBJ2-1; no reliable D call. The CDR3 sequence is 12 residues long. Germline assignment: CDR1 KGHDR and CDR2 SFDVKD. The ends were cut back, 3 bases at V and 10 bases at J, with 9 bases in the middle. In DNA, the CDR3 is TGTGCCACCAGTGATGAGTATAAGGAGCAGTTCTTC. The encoded protein is CATSDEYKEQFF.

The chain combines TRBV20-1 with TRBJ1-2; tentatively, D is TRBD1 (6 bases). There are 19 residues in the CDR3. The V end was cut by 3 bases, the J end by 3 bases, with 29 bases between. Germline V lookup: CDR1 DFQATT, CDR2 SNEGSKA (reference sequence). The CDR3 loop is CSASQSFSRDTPWDYGYTF. CDR3 coding DNA: TGCAGTGCTAGCCAATCCTTCTCCAGGGACACCCCTTGGGACTATGGCTACACCTTC.

V is TRBV20-1 and J is TRBJ1-1, with 7 bases aligning to TRBD1. CDR1 is DFQATT and CDR2 is SNEGSKA in the germline V gene (reference sequence). CDR3 length: 15 amino acids. The ends lost 0 bases at V and 0 bases at J; junction bases unmatched: 4. DNA for the CDR3: TGCAGTGCTAGAGATCGTGGGACAGTGAACACTGAAGCTTTCTTT. It translates to CSARDRGTVNTEAFF.

V is TRBV20-1 and J is TRBJ2-1; tentatively, D is TRBD1 or TRBD2 (6 bases each). The CDR3 sequence is 15 residues long. Germline CDR1 is DFQATT and CDR2 is SNEGSKA (reference sequence). CDR3 coding DNA: TGCAGCCCATCCCGGGGGCCCCTCTTCTACAATGAGCAGTTCTTC. Translated: CSPSRGPLFYNEQFF.

The CDR3 loop reads CAWTWSTGGYTF. In nucleotides, the CDR3 is TGTGCCTGGACGTGGTCGACGGGTGGCTACACCTTC. The gene calls are TRBV30 and TRBJ1-2; D not resolved. Germline V gene lookup returns CDR1 GTSNPN and CDR2 SVGIG (reference sequence). Trimming left V 4 bases short and J 7 bases short, with 13 bases between. This CDR3 comprises 12 residues.

There are a few counts of this clonotype. The CDR3 is CSARDLQQETQYF. The DNA of the CDR3 is TGCAGTGCTAGAGATCTACAACAAGAGACCCAGTACTTC. The J gene is TRBJ2-5, the V gene TRBV20-1, with no clear D. The CDR3 sequence is 13 residues long. CDR1 is DFQATT, CDR2 SNEGSKA, per germline (reference sequence). Trimming took 0 bases from V and 2 from J, leaving 7 bases between them.

The chain couples TRBV20-1 to TRBJ2-7; no clear D gene. The V end was cut by 2 bases, the J end by 7 bases, with 12 bases between. The CDR3 sequence is 12 residues long. Germline CDR1 and CDR2: DFQATT and SNEGSKA (reference sequence). CDR3 loop: CSARNGISEQYF. The CDR3 DNA follows: TGCAGTGCTAGAAATGGCATCTCTGAGCAGTACTTC.

V is TRBV18 and J is TRBJ2-1; 8 positions match TRBD2. V lost 0 bases, J lost 3 bases, and 1 base stayed unmatched. In germline, CDR1 is KGHSH, CDR2 LQKENI. The CDR3 covers 15 residues. CDR3 residues: CASSPPSGGYNEQFF. The CDR3 DNA reads TGTGCCAGCTCACCACCGAGCGGGGGCTACAATGAGCAGTTCTTC.

V and J are TRBV15 and TRBJ2-5; TRBD1 is a possible D gene (6 bases). Germline loops: CDR1 LNHNV, CDR2 YYDKDF (reference sequence). The CDR3 is 14 amino acids. V dropped 0 bases and J dropped 6 bases, with 11 bases sitting between them. The CDR3, as DNA: TGTGCCACCAGCAGAGAAACAGGGAGAAAGACCCAGTACTTC. Its protein is CATSRETGRKTQYF.

This clonotype occurred a few times. V gene TRBV24-1 combines with J gene TRBJ2-5, with D perhaps matching TRBD2 (6 bases). V dropped 3 bases and J dropped 5 bases, with 9 bases sitting between them. Germline CDR1 and CDR2: KGHDR and SFDVKD. The CDR3 consists of 13 residues. The CDR3 is CATSDGGVETQYF. In DNA, the CDR3 is TGTGCCACCAGTGATGGAGGGGTGGAGACCCAGTACTTC.

In its sample, this clonotype was seen once. The chain is built from TRBV6-1 and TRBJ2-1, with 7 bases that match TRBD2. Germline lookup yields CDR1 MNHNS and CDR2 SASEGT. The CDR3 length is 16 residues. Trimming cost V 5 bases and J 3 bases; bases outside gene matches: 10. The DNA of the CDR3 is TGTGCCAGCAGTACCCGGACTAGGAGAATCTACAATGAGCAGTTCTTC. It is translated as CASSTRTRRIYNEQFF.

This rearrangement joins TRBV5-1 to TRBJ2-2; the match to TRBD1 covers 9 bases. The germline V gene encodes CDR1 SGHRS and CDR2 YFSETQ. Unmatched junction bases numbered 5, after V lost 4 bases and J lost 4 bases. The CDR3 covers 15 residues. CDR3 sequence (DNA): TGCGCCAGCAGCGACGACAGGGGGGCCACCGGGGAGCTGTTTTTT. Encoded protein: CASSDDRGATGELFF. The full variable domain, in which reference TRBV5-1 and TRBJ2-2 provide the parts outside the CDR3, is KAGVTQTPRYLIKTRGQQVTLSCSPISGHRSVSWYQQTPGQGLQFLFEYFSETQRNKGNFPGRFSGRQFSNSRSEMNVSTLELGDSALYLCASSDDRGATGELFFGEGSRLTVL.

This chain links TRBV5-1 with TRBJ2-7; 9 bases match TRBD1. This CDR3 comprises 14 residues. With 4 bases clipped from V and 0 bases from J, the junction kept 2 bases outside the gene matches. Germline V gives CDR1 SGHRS, CDR2 YFSETQ. The CDR3 bases are TGCGCCAGCAGCACGACAGGGGGCTCCTACGAGCAGTACTTC. It codes for CASSTTGGSYEQYF.

The sample holds a few counts of this clonotype. This rearrangement joins TRBV3-1 to TRBJ2-7; 9 nucleotides align to TRBD2. With V trimmed by 4 bases and J by 4 bases, 8 bases remained unmatched. CDR1 is LGHDT and CDR2 is YNNKEL in the germline V gene (reference sequence). This CDR3 comprises 15 residues. The CDR3 sequence is CASSRQGLALYEQYF. CDR3 nucleotide sequence: TGTGCCAGCAGCCGTCAGGGACTAGCCCTATACGAGCAGTACTTC.

The chain recombines TRBV20-1 with TRBJ2-4; 10 positions match TRBD2. From germline, CDR1 is DFQATT and CDR2 SNEGSKA (reference sequence). CDR3 length: 15 amino acids. With 3 bases clipped from V and 5 bases from J, the junction kept 7 bases outside the gene matches. The CDR3 nucleotides are TGCAGTGCTAGGTTAGCGGGAGGCCCTGAAAACATTCAGTACTTC. Translating it yields CSARLAGGPENIQYF.

V is TRBV12-3 or TRBV12-4 and J is TRBJ2-7; no definite D call. V lost 5 bases, J lost 2 bases, and 10 bases lay in between. This CDR3 is built from 13 residues. The CDR3 reads CASSGRAAYEQYF. For the CDR3, the DNA is TGTGCCAGCAGTGGTCGGGCCGCCTACGAGCAGTACTTC.

This clonotype appeared a few times. The V gene is TRBV15, the J gene TRBJ2-1; D call uncertain. CDR1 LNHNV and CDR2 YYDKDF come from the germline V gene (reference sequence). The length of the CDR3 is 12 residues. V lost 7 bases and J lost 6, with 10 bases in between. The CDR3 loop reads CATKAWGNEQFF. CDR3 bases: TGTGCCACCAAGGCTTGGGGCAATGAGCAGTTCTTC.